Below, 24 T cell receptor beta chains from the same sample are listed, as sequenced in a study of identical twins. TCRdb independently ran MiXCR on the 5' RACE reads; one entry per CDR3 protein. The repertoire holds 1.5 million to 2 million distinct CDR3 sequences, with under 35% as singletons. Sequenced: cord blood. The receptors were gathered from a newborn girl in good health.

Many counts were recorded for this clonotype. The chain recombines TRBV25-1 with TRBJ1-2; TRBD1 matches at 9 bases. From germline, CDR1 is MGHDK and CDR2 SYGVNS. J gave up 5 bases and V 2 bases, and 3 bases lay outside the gene matches. The CDR3 contains 14 residues. The CDR3 sequence: CASSESGQGYGYTF. Here the CDR3 DNA reads TGTGCCAGCAGTGAAAGCGGACAGGGGTATGGCTACACCTTC.

V is TRBV3-1 and J is TRBJ2-2; D ambiguous. CDR3 length: 13 residues. Germline V gives CDR1 LGHDT, CDR2 YNNKEL (reference sequence). V shed 4 bases and J shed 4 bases, with 7 bases lying between them. The CDR3 loop reads CASSRRPTGELFF. The DNA of the CDR3 is TGTGCCAGCAGCCGAAGGCCCACCGGGGAGCTGTTTTTT.

The gene calls are TRBV27 and TRBJ1-2; a weak D match, TRBD1 (6 bases). Trimming pared 1 base from V and 1 base from J, leaving 10 bases between. The length of the CDR3 is 15 residues. Germline values: CDR1 MNHEY, CDR2 SMNVEV (reference sequence). CDR3 DNA sequence: TGTGCCAGCAGTTTATTCTACAGGGATAACTATGGCTACACCTTC. This translates into CASSLFYRDNYGYTF.

This clonotype turned up a few times. J is TRBJ1-5 and V is TRBV18; 8 bases fit TRBD1. Trimming at V came to 5 bases and at J to 4 bases, leaving 7 bases not matched to a gene. This CDR3 region has 15 residues. Germline V gives CDR1 KGHSH, CDR2 LQKENI. The CDR3 is CASSTDRGHNQPQHF. The CDR3 DNA is TGTGCCAGCTCAACCGACAGGGGACATAATCAGCCCCAGCATTTT.

The table lists this clonotype with many counts. V and J are TRBV29-1 and TRBJ2-7, with D unclear. The CDR3 sequence is 14 residues long. V was clipped by 4 bases and J by 1 base, with 14 bases between them. Germline assignment: CDR1 SQVTM and CDR2 ANQGSEA. CDR3 sequence reads: CSVVRQSKSYEQYF. Written as DNA, the CDR3 is TGCAGCGTTGTTCGGCAGTCCAAGTCCTACGAGCAGTACTTC.

This clonotype was recorded only once. This sequence joins TRBV12-3 or TRBV12-4 and TRBJ1-5; D is possibly TRBD1 (5 bases). The CDR3 contains 15 residues. V was shortened by 1 base and J by 5 bases, with 12 bases between the two germline ends. This CDR3 is CASSLVGGGDQPQHF. CDR3 bases: TGTGCCAGCAGTTTAGTTGGGGGGGGAGATCAGCCCCAGCATTTT.

CDR3 sequence: CSVEGGFGQPQHF. The CDR3, as DNA: TGCAGCGTTGAAGGGGGGTTCGGTCAGCCCCAGCATTTT. The chain joins TRBV29-1 to TRBJ1-5, with a tentative D call TRBD1 (5 bases). The CDR3 is made up of 13 amino acids. Trimming cost V 1 base and J 6 bases, with 10 bases left between them. The germline gives CDR1 SQVTM, CDR2 ANQGSEA.

This clonotype was seen more than once but under ten times. V usage is TRBV6-5 and J usage is TRBJ2-4; no firm D call. Germline V CDR1 and CDR2: MNHEY, SVGAGI. Trimming cost V 6 bases and J 8 bases, with 11 bases left between them. This CDR3 region has 12 residues. The CDR3 DNA is TGTGCCAGCAGGGTAGCCTTTGACATTCAGTACTTC. This translates into CASRVAFDIQYF.

The rearrangement uses TRBV12-3 or TRBV12-4 and TRBJ2-1; TRBD2 matches at 7 bases. J lost 5 bases, V lost 5 bases, and 6 bases had no gene match. This CDR3 spans 14 amino acids. CDR3 nucleotide sequence: TGTGCCAGCAGTACCGGGACTATAAACAATGAGCAGTTCTTC. Protein sequence: CASSTGTINNEQFF.

This chain joins TRBV12-3 or TRBV12-4 and TRBJ1-1; no definite D call. The V gene lost 2 bases and the J gene lost 1 base, with 8 bases spanning the gap. The CDR3 covers 14 residues. CDR3 nucleotide sequence: TGTGCCAGCAGTTTACAGTCACCGAACACTGAAGCTTTCTTT. Its translation: CASSLQSPNTEAFF.

This clonotype was detected a few times. V and J are TRBV9 and TRBJ2-5; D gene ambiguous. Trimming removed 0 bases at V and 4 bases at J, with 13 bases between. The CDR3 runs 15 residues. Germline CDR1 is SGDLS and CDR2 is YYNGEE. CDR3 nucleotides: TGTGCCAGCAGCGTAGGGGTAGCCGGTCCAGAGACCCAGTACTTC. It is translated as CASSVGVAGPETQYF.

The rearrangement uses TRBV12-3 or TRBV12-4 and TRBJ2-1; TRBD2 matches 12 bases. The CDR3 spans 15 residues. Unmatched junction bases numbered 9, after V lost 5 bases and J lost 10 bases. As DNA, the CDR3 is TGTGCCAGCAGTCTACTAGCGGGAGGATTTGGGGAGCAGTTCTTC. Translation: CASSLLAGGFGEQFF.

This clonotype was counted ten times or more. The chain links TRBV28 to TRBJ1-2, with D perhaps matching TRBD1 (5 bases). V dropped 7 bases and J dropped 6 bases, with 18 bases sitting between them. Germline CDR1 MDHEN, CDR2 SYDVKM. This CDR3 has 14 residues. CDR3 in DNA: TGTGCCAGCACCTCTGGGACGGCTACTCATGGCTACACCTTC. This gives the protein CASTSGTATHGYTF.

The chain joins TRBV20-1 to TRBJ2-7; D may match TRBD1 or TRBD2 (6 bases each). This CDR3 region has 14 residues. Germline V gene data show CDR1 as DFQATT and CDR2 as SNEGSKA (reference sequence). The V end lost 1 base, the J end lost 3 bases, and 13 bases lay between the germline ends. CDR3 protein: CSARGRDNDYEQYF. The DNA for the CDR3 is TGCAGTGCTAGAGGGCGGGACAACGACTACGAGCAGTACTTC.

This chain connects TRBV5-1 to TRBJ2-5; D gene ambiguous. This CDR3 has 17 residues. Trimming cost V 1 base and J 0 bases, with 16 bases left between them. Germline CDR1 reads SGHRS; CDR2 reads YFSETQ. CDR3 DNA sequence: TGCGCCAGCAGCTTGTCACCCCACAGCTCCAACCAAGAGACCCAGTACTTC. Translated: CASSLSPHSSNQETQYF.

The table lists this clonotype with a few counts. The J gene is TRBJ1-2, the V gene TRBV20-1; 11 positions match TRBD1. The V gene end was trimmed by 5 bases and the J gene end by 5 bases; junction bases not matched to a gene: 4. The length of the CDR3 is 13 residues. Germline lookup yields CDR1 DFQATT and CDR2 SNEGSKA (reference sequence). CDR3 region: CSAGQGARYGYTF. The DNA of the CDR3 is TGCAGTGCTGGACAGGGGGCGAGATATGGCTACACCTTC.

Here the CDR3 DNA reads TGCAGTGCGCGCCTAGCGGGAGCTCCCTACAATGAGCAGTACTTC. This sequence encodes CSARLAGAPYNEQYF. The rearrangement joins TRBV20-1 to TRBJ2-1; TRBD2 matches 10 bases. The end of the DNA aligns better with TRBJ2-7, so the J call may be wrong. This CDR3 is 15 amino acids long. Germline CDR1 reads DFQATT; CDR2 reads SNEGSKA (reference sequence).

This clonotype was detected many times. This sequence joins TRBV28 and TRBJ2-7; a possible D gene is TRBD2 (5 bases). Near its end, the DNA agrees better with TRBJ2-5, so the J call may be wrong. Germline lookup yields CDR1 MDHEN and CDR2 SYDVKM. The CDR3 sequence is 13 residues long. The CDR3 sequence: CASSLAGGGTQYF. The CDR3 nucleotides read TGTGCCAGCAGTTTAGCGGGCGGCGGGACCCAGTACTTC.

The chain recombines TRBV10-3 with TRBJ1-1, with a possible D match to TRBD1 (5 bases). V dropped 2 bases and J dropped 7 bases, with 17 bases sitting between them. The CDR3 is 15 residues long. CDR1 is ENHRY, CDR2 SYGVKD, per germline. The CDR3 region is CAISERDAGHFEAFF. The CDR3 bases are TGTGCCATCAGTGAGAGGGACGCAGGACACTTTGAAGCTTTCTTT.

This clonotype was counted only a few times. The CDR3 sequence: CASSLGASGNNEQFF. The CDR3 nucleotides are TGTGCCAGCAGTTTAGGGGCTAGCGGTAACAATGAGCAGTTCTTC. The chain uses TRBV27 and TRBJ2-1; 7 bases align to TRBD2. This CDR3 has 15 residues. CDR1 is MNHEY and CDR2 is SMNVEV in the germline V gene (reference sequence). V shed 2 bases, J shed 5 bases, and the junction held 6 bases outside the gene matches.

The V gene is TRBV12-3 or TRBV12-4, the J gene TRBJ2-4; D possibly matches TRBD1 or TRBD2 (6 bases each). TRBJ2-7 matches the DNA end more closely, so the J call is doubtful. The CDR3 totals 15 residues. CDR3 nucleotide sequence: TGTGCCAGCAGTGGCCGGGGGCAAGCGCTTTACGAGCAGTACTTC. As protein: CASSGRGQALYEQYF.

This clonotype turned up a few times. The J gene is TRBJ1-2, the V gene TRBV18; possible D gene TRBD1, 5 bases. V shed 0 bases and J shed 5 bases, with 13 bases lying between them. This CDR3 comprises 15 residues. CDR1 is KGHSH, CDR2 LQKENI, per germline. Here the CDR3 DNA reads TGTGCCAGCTCACCACCGGCGGGGCAGAGGTATGGCTACACCTTC. Residues: CASSPPAGQRYGYTF.

The chain recombines TRBV28 with TRBJ2-1; the match to TRBD1 covers 7 bases. V was pared by 6 bases and J by 9 bases, with 11 bases of the junction left unmatched. Germline CDR1 and CDR2: MDHEN and SYDVKM. This CDR3 contains 14 residues. In nucleotides, the CDR3 is TGTGCCAGCAGCAGTACAGGGGCTCGGGGTGAGCAGTTCTTC. It specifies CASSSTGARGEQFF.

This clonotype was detected only a few times. Because the CDR3's place on the DNA is in doubt, the DNA is left out and the CDR3 is given as listed by TCRdb. The V call is TRBV21-1, the J call TRBJ2-4; TRBD1, the table's D call, lacks a check against the DNA. TRBV21-1 is listed as a pseudogene. The CDR3 has 20 residues if both end residues are counted. The chain's CDR3 is CASSKVGQGATTLFPYEQYF.